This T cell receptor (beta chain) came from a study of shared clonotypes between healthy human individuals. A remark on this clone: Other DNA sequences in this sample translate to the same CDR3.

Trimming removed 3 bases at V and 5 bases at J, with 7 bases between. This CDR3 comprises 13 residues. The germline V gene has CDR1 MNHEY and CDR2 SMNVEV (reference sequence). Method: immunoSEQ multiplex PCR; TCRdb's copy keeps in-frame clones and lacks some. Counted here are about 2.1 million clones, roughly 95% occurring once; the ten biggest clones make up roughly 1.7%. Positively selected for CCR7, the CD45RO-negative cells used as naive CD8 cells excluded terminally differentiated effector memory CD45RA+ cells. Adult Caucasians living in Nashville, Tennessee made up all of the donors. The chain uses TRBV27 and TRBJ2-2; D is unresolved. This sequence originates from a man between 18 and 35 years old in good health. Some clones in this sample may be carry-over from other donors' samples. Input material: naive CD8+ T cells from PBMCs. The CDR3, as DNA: TGTGCCAGCAGTTTGATCGGGACCGGGGAGCTGTTTTTT. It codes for CASSLIGTGELFF.